This entry describes one T cell receptor beta chain. As yet, its antigen is unknown. This specimen comes from a study of blood T cells in healthy people across ages. Broader study findings: Whereas aged donors had fewer naive CD4+ cells, long-lived donors had more of them and higher diversity. Possibly confounding the expanded clonotype changes was the fact that donor CMV status was unknown.

The CDR3 is 16 amino acids. With 5 bases clipped from V and 8 bases from J, the junction kept 11 bases outside the gene matches. Germline loops: CDR1 SNHLY, CDR2 FYNNEI. Together with a sample-barcoded 5' primer, a J-beta primer mix was included in a second PCR lasting about 6 to 11 cycles. TCRdb re-called the 5' RACE reads with MiXCR, one entry per CDR3 protein. This table holds 600,000 to 650,000 distinct CDR3 sequences, roughly 58% found once. The V gene is TRBV2, the J gene TRBJ2-1, with TRBD1 identical over 11 bases. Sequencing was performed on blood. The receptor was derived from a man aged 60 to 69 in good health. The CDR3 region is CASSRLWTGGADEQFF. CDR3 in DNA: TGTGCCAGCAGTCGACTATGGACAGGGGGCGCGGATGAGCAGTTCTTC.